This T cell receptor beta chain was retrieved from a study of cytomegalovirus exposure and HLA in healthy donors. Study-level information: A prior study identified 90 million to 120 million unique TCR beta sequences from 190 million or so T cells. General study results and limits: Later, an analysis found that common viral pathogens appeared to be linked with several of the most significant clusters.

Turning to this clone: Antigen: not known.

The primer mix had 60 Vbeta and 13 Jbeta primers. Profiled with immunoSEQ multiplex PCR; TCRdb holds only in-frame clones, not every one. Altogether some 190,000 clones are present, approximately 77% being singletons, with the ten largest covering 3.4%. The CDR3 is 15 amino acids. V dropped 2 bases and J dropped 2 bases, with 13 bases sitting between them. The germline V gene encodes CDR1 SGDLS and CDR2 YYNGEE. Sequencing used PBMCs. This receptor was identified in a man between 35 and 55 years old in good health and CMV-seropositive. The chain has TRBV9 and TRBJ2-5, with a tentative D call TRBD1 (6 bases). CDR3 coding DNA: TGTGCCAGCAGCGTTTTTCAGGGGTGGCAAGAGACCCAGTACTTC. Protein: CASSVFQGWQETQYF.